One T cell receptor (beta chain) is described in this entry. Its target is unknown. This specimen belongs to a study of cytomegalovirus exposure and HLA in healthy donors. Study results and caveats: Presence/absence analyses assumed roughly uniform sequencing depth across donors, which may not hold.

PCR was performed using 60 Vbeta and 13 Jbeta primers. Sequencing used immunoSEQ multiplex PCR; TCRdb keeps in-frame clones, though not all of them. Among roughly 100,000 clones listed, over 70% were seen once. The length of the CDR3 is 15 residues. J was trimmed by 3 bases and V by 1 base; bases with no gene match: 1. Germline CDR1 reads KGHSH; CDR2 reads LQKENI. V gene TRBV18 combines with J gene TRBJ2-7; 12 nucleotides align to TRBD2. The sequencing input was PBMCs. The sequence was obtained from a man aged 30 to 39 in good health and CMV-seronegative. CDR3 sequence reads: CASSPQGLAGYEQYF. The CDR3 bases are TGTGCCAGCTCACCACAGGGACTAGCGGGCTACGAGCAGTACTTC.